Listed below are T cell receptor beta chains from one sample, sequenced in a study of T cells in Graves' hyperthyroidism and ophthalmopathy. TCRdb re-called the multiplex PCR reads with MiXCR, one entry per CDR3 protein. The data contain approximately 620,000 distinct CDR3 sequences, around 15% of them singletons. Sequencing input: blood. These receptors all stem from a woman aged 40 to 50 with Graves' ophthalmopathy. CDR3s include the opening cysteine and the closing phenylalanine or tryptophan. The D gene is left open where the match is weak. Not all rows give a size; the values are once, few, many and, for expanded clones, a class.

clone_size	v_call	cdr3_length	j_call	d_call	cdr3_nt	cdr3_aa
.	TRBV4-1	18	TRBJ2-7	.	TGCGCCAGCAGCCAAGATATCCGGCGCAGACGAAGCTCCTACGAGCAGTACTTC	CASSQDIRRRRSSYEQYF
few	TRBV7-8	16	TRBJ1-1	.	TGTGCCAGCAGCTTACTCGGAAGGGTCCAGAACACTGAAGCTTTCTTT	CASSLLGRVQNTEAFF
many	TRBV28	12	TRBJ1-1	.	TGTGCCAGCACCGAGGGGCCCACTGAAGCTTTCTTT	CASTEGPTEAFF
.	TRBV7-9	14	TRBJ2-3	TRBD2	TGTGCCAGCAGCCCGCGAGCGGGAGTAGATACGCAGTATTTT	CASSPRAGVDTQYF
many	TRBV24-1	16	TRBJ2-2	TRBD2	TGTGCCACCAGGGCCGGGACTAGCGTCTCAACCGGGGAGCTGTTTTTT	CATRAGTSVSTGELFF
many	TRBV3-1	15	TRBJ1-2	TRBD1	TGTGCCAGCAGCCCGCGGGACAGGGCAGGCTATGGCTACACCTTC	CASSPRDRAGYGYTF
many	TRBV5-1	16	TRBJ2-3	TRBD1	TGCGCCAGCAGCTTGGTGGGACAGACAAGCACAGATACGCAGTATTTT	CASSLVGQTSTDTQYF
many	TRBV28	12	TRBJ1-1	.	TGTGCCAGCAGAGGGACGGGCACTGAAGCTTTCTTT	CASRGTGTEAFF
many	TRBV12-3/TRBV12-4	15	TRBJ2-5	TRBD2	TGTGCCAGCAGCGTAGCGGGAGACGGCCAAGAGACCCAGTACTTC	CASSVAGDGQETQYF
many	TRBV7-9	14	TRBJ2-1	.	TGTGCCAGCAGCCCCCATGGCAGCCTCAATGAGCAGTTCTTC	CASSPHGSLNEQFF
many	TRBV7-2	14	TRBJ2-1	.	TGTGCCAGCAGCCTTGGGGGGGCCAACAATGAGCAGTTCTTC	CASSLGGANNEQFF
.	TRBV20-1	14	TRBJ1-5	.	TGCAGTGCTATCCCGATAAGTGCTGATCAGCCCCAGCATTTT	CSAIPISADQPQHF
many	TRBV15	14	TRBJ1-2	.	TGTGCCACCAGCAGAGATAACCAGCTCTATGGCTACACCTTC	CATSRDNQLYGYTF
many	TRBV20-1	13	TRBJ2-3	TRBD1	TGCAGTGCTGACAGGGGCGCCACAGATACGCAGTATTTT	CSADRGATDTQYF
few	TRBV5-5	13	TRBJ1-2	.	TGTGCCAGCAGTCCTGGCAGTCTAGGCGGCTACACCTTC	CASSPGSLGGYTF
many	TRBV3-1	16	TRBJ2-5	.	TGTGCCAGCAGCCAAGGGGGCCTACAAGGGGGAGAGACCCAGTACTTC	CASSQGGLQGGETQYF
few	TRBV12-3/TRBV12-4	15	TRBJ1-4	.	TGTGCCAGCAGTTTGGGCACAGGTCGGTCTGAAAAACTGTTTTTT	CASSLGTGRSEKLFF
many	TRBV5-1	16	TRBJ2-3	.	TGCGCCAGCAGCTTGCTGGCGGCCCCTAGCACAGATACGCAGTATTTT	CASSLLAAPSTDTQYF
.	TRBV5-6	12	TRBJ1-1	.	TGTGCCAGCAACCGATTAGGAACTGAAGCTTTCTTT	CASNRLGTEAFF
many	TRBV2	11	TRBJ1-1	.	TGTGCCAGCGGGGCCGGCCCTGAAGCTTTCTTT	CASGAGPEAFF
many	TRBV2	13	TRBJ1-5	.	TGTGCCAGCAGTGAAGTCAGGGAACAGCCCCAGCATTTT	CASSEVREQPQHF
many	TRBV20-1	13	TRBJ1-2	.	TGCAGTGCCTCCTCGAGGGGCCGTGAGGGCTACACCTTC	CSASSRGREGYTF
.	TRBV19	14	TRBJ1-4	.	TGTGCCAGTAGTGACGTCCAGGGTGCGGAAAAACTGTTTTTT	CASSDVQGAEKLFF
few	TRBV3-1	18	TRBJ2-5	TRBD2	TGTGCCAGCAGCCAAGGACTAGCGAGAGTTGGTCTACAAGAGACCCAGTACTTC	CASSQGLARVGLQETQYF
many	TRBV12-3/TRBV12-4	14	TRBJ2-5	.	TGTGCCAGCAGTTCCGGGGCCACGCAAGAGACCCAGTACTTC	CASSSGATQETQYF
many	TRBV20-1	16	TRBJ2-1	TRBD2	TGCAGGCAAGGACTAGCGGGAAGTAACTCCTACAATGAGCAGTTCTTC	CRQGLAGSNSYNEQFF
many	TRBV18	13	TRBJ1-1	.	TGTGCCAGCTCCGCCCCGACCCTGGAGGCGGCTTTCTTT	CASSAPTLEAAFF
.	TRBV6-1	15	TRBJ2-3	.	TGTGCCAGCAGTTTCGGAGAGGGTCACGCAGATACGCAGTATTTT	CASSFGEGHADTQYF
.	TRBV10-3	13	TRBJ2-3	TRBD2	TGTGCCATTTCTAGCGGACTCACAGATACGCAGTATTTT	CAISSGLTDTQYF
.	TRBV12-3/TRBV12-4	13	TRBJ1-1	.	TGTGCCAGCAGAGTGCGACAGTACACTGAAGCTTTCTTT	CASRVRQYTEAFF
many	TRBV20-1	13	TRBJ1-1	TRBD1	TGCAGTGCTCGAGGGACAGGTGGGACTGAAGCTTTCTTT	CSARGTGGTEAFF
.	TRBV7-8	9	TRBJ1-2	.	TGTGCCAGCAGCTTACCTAGGACCTTC	CASSLPRTF
.	TRBV7-6	18	TRBJ2-6	TRBD1	TGTGCCAGCAGCTTATTTGCAGGGGGCGACTCTGGGGCCAACGTCCTGACTTTC	CASSLFAGGDSGANVLTF
many	TRBV20-1	14	TRBJ1-4	.	TGCAGTGCTACCTTCGGGGGGGGTAGTGAAAAACTGTTTTTT	CSATFGGGSEKLFF
many	TRBV7-2	14	TRBJ2-7	TRBD2	TGTGCCAGCAGGGAAACTAGCGGGAGTTACGAGCAGTACTTC	CASRETSGSYEQYF
many	TRBV6-2/TRBV6-3	19	TRBJ2-5	TRBD2	TGTGCCAGCAGCCCCCAGCCTATAACTAGCGGGGAAGGACTTGAGACCCAGTACTTC	CASSPQPITSGEGLETQYF
many	TRBV3-1	18	TRBJ1-2	TRBD1	TGTGCCAGCAGCCACTATTCTCCGGGACAGGGAATTAATTATGGCTACACCTTC	CASSHYSPGQGINYGYTF
many	TRBV6-2/TRBV6-3	16	TRBJ2-7	.	TGTGCCAGCAGATCCAGCCGGGCGGAGAGCTCCTACGAGCAGTACTTC	CASRSSRAESSYEQYF
many	TRBV18	14	TRBJ1-5	TRBD1	TGTGCCAGCTCGGAGGGACAGGGTAAGCAGCCCCAGCATTTT	CASSEGQGKQPQHF
many	TRBV18	13	TRBJ1-1	TRBD1	TGTGCCAGCTCACCATGGGACAGGTCTGAAGCTTTCTTT	CASSPWDRSEAFF